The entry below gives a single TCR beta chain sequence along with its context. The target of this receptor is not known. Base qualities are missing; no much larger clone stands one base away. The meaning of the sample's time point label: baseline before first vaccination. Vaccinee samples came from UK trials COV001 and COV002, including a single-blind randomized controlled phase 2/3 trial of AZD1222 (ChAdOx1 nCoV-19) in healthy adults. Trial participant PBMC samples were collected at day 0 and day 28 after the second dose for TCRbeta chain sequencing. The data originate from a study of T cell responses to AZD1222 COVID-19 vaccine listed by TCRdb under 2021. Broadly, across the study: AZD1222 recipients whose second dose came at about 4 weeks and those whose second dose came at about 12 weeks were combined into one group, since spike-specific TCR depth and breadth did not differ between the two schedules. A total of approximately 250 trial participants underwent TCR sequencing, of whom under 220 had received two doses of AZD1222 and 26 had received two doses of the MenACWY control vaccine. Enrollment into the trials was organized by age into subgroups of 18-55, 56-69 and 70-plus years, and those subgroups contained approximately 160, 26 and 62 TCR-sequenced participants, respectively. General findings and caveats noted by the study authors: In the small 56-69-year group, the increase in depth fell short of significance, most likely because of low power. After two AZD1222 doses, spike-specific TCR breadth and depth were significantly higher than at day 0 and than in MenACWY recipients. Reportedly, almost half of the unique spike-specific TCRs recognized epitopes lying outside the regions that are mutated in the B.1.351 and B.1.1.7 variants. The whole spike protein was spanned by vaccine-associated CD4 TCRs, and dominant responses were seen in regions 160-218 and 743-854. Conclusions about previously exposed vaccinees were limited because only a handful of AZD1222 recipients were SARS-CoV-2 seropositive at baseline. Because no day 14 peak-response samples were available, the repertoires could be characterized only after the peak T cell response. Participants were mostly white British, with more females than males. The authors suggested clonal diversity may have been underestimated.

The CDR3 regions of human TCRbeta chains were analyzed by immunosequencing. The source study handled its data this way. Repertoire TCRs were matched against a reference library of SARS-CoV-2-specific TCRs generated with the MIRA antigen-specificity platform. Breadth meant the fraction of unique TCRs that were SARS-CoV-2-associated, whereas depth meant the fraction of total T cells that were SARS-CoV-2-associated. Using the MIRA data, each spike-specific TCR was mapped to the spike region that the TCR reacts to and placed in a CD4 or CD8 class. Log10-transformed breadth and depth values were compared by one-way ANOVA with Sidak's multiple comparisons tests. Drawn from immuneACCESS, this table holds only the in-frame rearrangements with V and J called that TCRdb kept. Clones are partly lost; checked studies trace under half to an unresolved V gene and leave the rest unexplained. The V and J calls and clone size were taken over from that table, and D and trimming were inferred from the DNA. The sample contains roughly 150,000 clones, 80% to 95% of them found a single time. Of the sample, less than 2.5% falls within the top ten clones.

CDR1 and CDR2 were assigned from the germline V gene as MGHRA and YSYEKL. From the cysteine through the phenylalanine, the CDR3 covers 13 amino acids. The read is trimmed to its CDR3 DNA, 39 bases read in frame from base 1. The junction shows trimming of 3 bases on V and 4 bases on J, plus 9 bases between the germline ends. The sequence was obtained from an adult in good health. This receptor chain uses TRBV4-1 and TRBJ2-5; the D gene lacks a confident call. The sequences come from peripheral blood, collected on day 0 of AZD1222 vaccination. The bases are TGCGCCAGCAGCCATCGTTGGCCAGAGACCCAGTACTTC. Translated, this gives CASSHRWPETQYF.